The 16 T cell receptor beta chains listed next were all sequenced from one sample in a study of breast tumors, draining lymph nodes, adjacent tissues. One entry per CDR3 protein, called by TCRdb with MiXCR from the multiplex PCR reads. The sample has about 110,000 distinct CDR3 sequences; 30% are singletons. Breast cancer patients provided tissue from their axillary draining lymph nodes. The specimen sequenced was axillary lymph node tissue. All receptors derive from a female donor with breast cancer. Some clones in this sample may be carry-over from other donors' samples.

This chain joins TRBV9 and TRBJ1-2; the D is unclear. The CDR3 sequence is 11 residues long. The V gene lost 0 bases and the J gene lost 13 bases, with 10 bases spanning the gap. Germline V CDR1 and CDR2: SGDLS, YYNGEE. This CDR3 is CASSVGAARTF. The CDR3 nucleotides are TGTGCCAGCAGCGTAGGGGCCGCACGCACCTTC.

This clonotype is medium-sized. This sequence joins TRBV7-9 and TRBJ1-6; TRBD1 might be the D (5 bases). V was shortened by 1 base and J by 10 bases, with 11 bases between the two germline ends. Germline V gene sequence: CDR1 SEHNR, CDR2 FQNEAQ (reference sequence). The CDR3 contains 14 residues. The CDR3 sequence: CASSLEAGHSPLHF. The CDR3 DNA is TGTGCCAGCAGCTTAGAGGCAGGGCACTCACCCCTCCACTTT.

There are many counts of this clonotype. The genes are TRBV7-2 and TRBJ2-7; D not resolved. V was cut by 1 base and J by 8 bases, with 6 bases left in between. From germline, CDR1 is SGHTA and CDR2 FQGNSA. The CDR3 is 11 residues long. DNA for the CDR3: TGTGCCAGCAGCTTAGAACGAAAGCAGTACTTC. This encodes CASSLERKQYF.

This clonotype was detected many times. The chain uses TRBV5-4 and TRBJ2-7; D may correspond to TRBD1 or TRBD2 (5 bases each). V gave up 4 bases and J gave up 7 bases, with 15 bases separating them. CDR3 size: 13 residues. Germline loops: CDR1 SGHNT, CDR2 YYREEE (reference sequence). The CDR3, as DNA: TGTGCCAGCAGCAGGGACCACCGTTGGGAGCAGTACTTC. Translation gives CASSRDHRWEQYF.

This clonotype was seen at least ten times. The V gene is TRBV27, the J gene TRBJ1-4, with TRBD1 identical over 8 bases. The CDR3 is 17 amino acids. With V trimmed by 3 bases and J by 6 bases, 12 bases remained unmatched. The germline V gene encodes CDR1 MNHEY and CDR2 SMNVEV (reference sequence). CDR3 nucleotide sequence: TGTGCCAGCAGTTTCAACGGACGGACAGGGCTGTATGAAAAACTGTTTTTT. The encoded protein is CASSFNGRTGLYEKLFF.

Ten or more counts support this clonotype. The chain joins TRBV20-1 to TRBJ2-1; D gene uncertain. The CDR3 totals 16 residues. The germline V and J ends were trimmed by 1 base and 0 bases, with 13 bases remaining between them. Germline V CDR1 and CDR2: DFQATT, SNEGSKA (reference sequence). This CDR3 is CSARVKTSSSYNEQFF. In DNA, the CDR3 is TGCAGTGCTAGAGTTAAAACATCGAGCTCCTACAATGAGCAGTTCTTC.

There are a few counts of this clonotype. The chain recombines TRBV3-1 with TRBJ1-1; D is undetermined. V was clipped by 3 bases and J by 9 bases, with 11 bases between them. The CDR3 runs to 12 residues. Germline lookup yields CDR1 LGHDT and CDR2 YNNKEL (reference sequence). CDR3 residues: CASSQGKGKAFF. CDR3 nucleotide sequence: TGTGCCAGCAGCCAGGGGAAGGGTAAAGCTTTCTTT.

This clonotype was recorded at least ten times. This rearrangement joins TRBV2 to TRBJ2-1, with 7 bases fitting TRBD2. CDR3 length equals 16 residues. In germline, CDR1 is SNHLY, CDR2 FYNNEI. The V segment lost 6 bases and the J segment 0 bases; nucleotides outside the gene matches: 8. This CDR3 is CASRKEAGTSYNEQFF. The CDR3 DNA is TGTGCCAGCAGGAAAGAAGCGGGGACCTCCTACAATGAGCAGTTCTTC.

This clonotype has ten or more counts. The rearrangement joins TRBV7-9 to TRBJ2-5; D is unresolved. Germline V gene data show CDR1 as SEHNR and CDR2 as FQNEAQ (reference sequence). The CDR3 extends over 15 amino acids. Trimming shortened V by 1 base and J by 5 bases, and 14 bases separated the two germline ends. The CDR3 DNA is TGTGCCAGCAGCTTAGGGGGATACAAACGGGAGACCCAGTACTTC. Translated: CASSLGGYKRETQYF. Looking up the rest from reference TRBV7-9 and TRBJ2-5 gives the full variable domain: DTGVSQNPRHKITKRGQNVTFRCDPISEHNRLYWYRQTLGQGPEFLTYFQNEAQLEKSRLLSDRFSAERPKGSFSTLEIQRTEQGDSAMYLCASSLGGYKRETQYFGPGTRLLVL.

The sample holds many counts of this clonotype. The chain uses TRBV6-6 and TRBJ2-7, with 13 bases lining up with TRBD2. This CDR3 is built from 16 residues. Germline lookup yields CDR1 MNHNY and CDR2 SVGAGI (reference sequence). Losses at the gene ends were 2 bases for V and 6 bases for J; bases not matched to a gene: 7. The DNA of the CDR3 is TGTGCCAGCAGTTACGGACTAGCGGGAGACGAGAGCGAGCAGTACTTC. Translating gives CASSYGLAGDESEQYF.

The sample holds many counts of this clonotype. The chain recombines TRBV25-1 with TRBJ2-3, with D uncertain. Germline CDR1 is MGHDK and CDR2 is SYGVNS. The CDR3 contains 13 residues. V was clipped by 6 bases and J by 6 bases, with 13 bases between them. CDR3: CASSGKATDTQYF. In DNA form, the CDR3 reads TGTGCCAGCAGCGGAAAGGCTACCGATACGCAGTATTTT.

In this sample, this clonotype turned up many times. This rearrangement joins TRBV5-1 to TRBJ2-1; 11 bases agree with TRBD1. CDR1 and CDR2 from the germline V gene are SGHRS and YFSETQ. CDR3 length equals 16 residues. V shed 0 bases and J 7 bases; nucleotides not matched to a gene: 6. The CDR3 DNA reads TGCGCCAGCAGCTTGGCCGGGACAGGGGGGACGAATGAGCAGTTCTTC. This encodes CASSLAGTGGTNEQFF.

In its sample, this clonotype was seen many times. The CDR3 DNA is TGTGCCAGCAGCCAAGAAATGGCGGGGGCCAACGTCCTGACTTTC. Protein product: CASSQEMAGANVLTF. This rearrangement joins TRBV14 to TRBJ2-6; D is uncertain. Germline CDR1 and CDR2: SGHDN and FVKESK. Trimming left V 0 bases short and J 4 bases short, with 7 bases between. The CDR3 is made up of 15 amino acids.

A note on this clonotype: A single base separates this from a much larger clone, so it may be a read error. CDR3 nucleotides: TGCAGCGCCGAAACAGAGAACACTGAAGCTCTCTTT. Its protein is CSAETENTEALF. The chain employs TRBV29-1 and TRBJ1-1; no reliable D call. Germline V gene sequence: CDR1 SQVTM, CDR2 ANQGSEA. This CDR3 contains 12 residues.

V gene TRBV14 combines with J gene TRBJ2-2; 12 bases align to TRBD2. CDR1 and CDR2 (germline): SGHDN, FVKESK. V dropped 1 base and J dropped 7; count of bases not matched to a gene: 4. The CDR3 totals 16 residues. CDR3 sequence: CASSQGLAGEGGELFF. In DNA, the CDR3 is TGTGCCAGCAGCCAAGGACTAGCGGGAGAGGGCGGGGAGCTGTTTTTT.

This clonotype was counted ten times or more. The chain has TRBV5-1 and TRBJ2-7, with TRBD2 identical over 11 bases. The V and J ends lost 3 bases and 3 bases, in that order; junction bases with no gene match: 5. CDR1 and CDR2 from the germline V gene are SGHRS and YFSETQ. This CDR3 comprises 15 residues. CDR3 sequence (DNA): TGCGCCAGCAGCTCGGGACTAGCGGCCCTCTACGAGCAGTACTTC. Amino acids: CASSSGLAALYEQYF.